A selection of T cell receptor beta chains follows, all from one sample in a study of a mutant IDH1 vaccine in newly diagnosed glioma. Clones were read by immunoSEQ multiplex PCR, and TCRdb kept only the in-frame ones, dropping some. There are about 35,000 clones in the sample; about 85% occur only once, and around 5% lies in the top ten. The material sequenced was PBMCs, taken from a glioma patient treated with radiotherapy, temozolomide or both. These receptors all come from a woman aged 40 to 50 with glioma. CDR3s include the opening cysteine and the closing phenylalanine or tryptophan. The D gene is left open where the match is weak. Expanded clones are given a class, and other clones once, few, many or no size at all.

v_call	j_call	d_call	clone_size	cdr3_nt	cdr3_aa
TRBV7-8	TRBJ2-3	TRBD2	.	TGTGCCAGCAGCCCGCGGACTAGCGGGACCACAGATACGCAGTATTTT	CASSPRTSGTTDTQYF
TRBV5-4	TRBJ2-2	.	once	TGTGCCAGCAGCTTTGGGACTCAGAACACCGGGGAGCTGTTTTTT	CASSFGTQNTGELFF
TRBV5-6	TRBJ2-7	.	.	TGTGCCAGCAGCTTGGCGGGCAGGGGAGGTGCGTACGAGCAGTACTTC	CASSLAGRGGAYEQYF
TRBV5-1	TRBJ2-3	TRBD1	.	TGCGCCAGCAGCTTGGGACAGGGGAGTACAGATACGCAGTATTTT	CASSLGQGSTDTQYF
TRBV20-1	TRBJ2-7	.	.	TGCAGTGCCGGACGGAACTACGAGCAGTACTTC	CSAGRNYEQYF
TRBV10-2	TRBJ2-3	.	.	TGCGCCAGCAGGACGGGCGACTCGGCAGATACGCAGTATTTT	CASRTGDSADTQYF
TRBV28	TRBJ1-1	.	few	TGTGCCAGCAGTTTGGTTGGGGGGAAGAACACTGAAGCTTTCTTT	CASSLVGGKNTEAFF
TRBV5-4	TRBJ2-2	TRBD1	once	TGTGCCAGCAGCTTGTCAGCCAGGGGGATCTCGAACACCGGGGAGCTGTTTTTT	CASSLSARGISNTGELFF
TRBV4-1	TRBJ2-4	.	.	TGCGCCAGCAGCCAAGAGGGGGCAGCCAAAAACATTCAGTACTTC	CASSQEGAAKNIQYF
TRBV30	TRBJ2-4	TRBD2	.	TGTGCCTGGAGTGTAGGCGGGGGAGCCAAAAACATTCAGTACTTC	CAWSVGGGAKNIQYF
TRBV7-2	TRBJ2-1	.	.	TGTGCCAGCAGCTCGACGCAACGGGAGCAGTTCTTC	CASSSTQREQFF
TRBV7-2	TRBJ2-5	TRBD2	.	TGTGCCAGCGGCAAGACTAGCGGGGGGGGGACCCAGTACTTC	CASGKTSGGGTQYF
TRBV18	TRBJ2-7	.	.	TGTGCCAGCTCACCACCGTGGCAGGGAGCCTACGAGCAGTACTTC	CASSPPWQGAYEQYF
TRBV5-1	TRBJ2-6	.	.	TGCGCCAGCAGCGGTACCCCGAGTCCTGGGGCCAACGTCCTGACTTTC	CASSGTPSPGANVLTF
TRBV5-1	TRBJ2-2	.	.	TGCGCCAGCAGCTTGGCCGGGAAGAACACCGGGGAGCTGTTTTTT	CASSLAGKNTGELFF
TRBV5-4	TRBJ2-7	TRBD2	.	TGTGCCAGCAGCCCCCGTTTGCTAGCGGGGGAGCAGTACTTC	CASSPRLLAGEQYF
TRBV27	TRBJ1-2	.	.	TGTGCCAGCAGTTTAGAGGGGACCTATGGCTACACCTTC	CASSLEGTYGYTF
TRBV25-1	TRBJ1-2	.	.	TGTGCCAGCAGTGAATCGATGGGGGGCATGAATGGCTACACCTTC	CASSESMGGMNGYTF
TRBV19	TRBJ1-5	.	.	TGTGCCAGTAGTACCCTCATAAGCCAGCCCCAGCATTTT	CASSTLISQPQHF
TRBV5-4	TRBJ1-1	.	few	TGTGCCAGCAGCGGGGGGCTGGCTGAAGCTTTCTTT	CASSGGLAEAFF
TRBV27	TRBJ1-6	.	once	TGTGCCAGCAGTTTAGGGGCCGTTCCCCTCCACTTT	CASSLGAVPLHF
TRBV14	TRBJ2-2	.	once	TGTGCCAGCAGCCAAGATCTCTCTACCAGGCGCACCGGGGAGCTGTTTTTT	CASSQDLSTRRTGELFF
TRBV6-5	TRBJ2-7	.	once	TGTGCCAGCAGTTACCGGGGGTCGGGCGAGCAGTACTTC	CASSYRGSGEQYF
TRBV7-9	TRBJ1-1	.	.	TGTGCCAGCAGCAGCCAGGGAGGGCACACTGAAACTTTCTTT	CASSSQGGHTETFF
TRBV27	TRBJ1-5	.	.	TGTGCCAGCAGTTTAAAAATGGGAAATCAGCCCCAGCATTTT	CASSLKMGNQPQHF
TRBV30	TRBJ1-1	TRBD1	.	TGTGCCTGGAGCCCGGGACAGTGGGGGACTGAAGCTTTCTTT	CAWSPGQWGTEAFF
TRBV5-5	TRBJ1-1	.	.	TGTGCCAGCAGCAACGGACAAAGGGGTGGCACTGAAGCTTTCTTT	CASSNGQRGGTEAFF
TRBV5-1	TRBJ1-5	.	.	TGCGCCAGCAGCCCGGGACAAAGCAATCAGCCCCAGCATTTT	CASSPGQSNQPQHF
TRBV4-3	TRBJ2-5	.	once	TGCGCCAGCAGCCAAGAAGGGGGACGGGGGACCCAGTACTTC	CASSQEGGRGTQYF
TRBV5-1	TRBJ1-1	.	.	TGCGCCAGCAGCTCGCCGGGTCCTATGCGGGACACTGAAGCTTTCTTT	CASSSPGPMRDTEAFF
TRBV25-1	TRBJ2-1	TRBD2	.	TGTGCCAGCAGTGAATTTGGGGTAGCGGGACGGAGGGACAATGAGCAGTTCTTC	CASSEFGVAGRRDNEQFF
TRBV6-1	TRBJ2-2	.	once	TGTGCCAGCAGATGGGGCCGGAGGACCGGGGAGCTGTTTTTT	CASRWGRRTGELFF
TRBV9	TRBJ1-1	.	few	TGTGCCAGCAGCGTAGTTGCGAACACTGAAGCTTTCTTT	CASSVVANTEAFF
TRBV5-1	TRBJ2-7	.	.	TGCGCCAGCAGCGTGACAGCTGCCTACGAGCAGTACTTC	CASSVTAAYEQYF
TRBV4-3	TRBJ1-5	.	.	TGCGCCAGCAGCCAAGACCTCGAAAGGGATCAGCCCCAGCATTTT	CASSQDLERDQPQHF
TRBV29-1	TRBJ1-2	.	.	TGCAGCGTTGGACTTGAATCAGGGGTTGGCAAAGGCTACACCTTC	CSVGLESGVGKGYTF
TRBV7-9	TRBJ2-7	TRBD2	.	TGTGCCAGCAGCCGGACCGGGACTATTGATACGAGGCAGTACTTC	CASSRTGTIDTRQYF
TRBV30	TRBJ1-2	.	.	TGTGCCTGGCATCACCAGGGAGTTGCTAACTATGGCTACACCTTC	CAWHHQGVANYGYTF
TRBV10-3	TRBJ1-5	TRBD1	.	TGTGCCATCGGTACAGGGGGCCCTGAGCCCCAGCATTTT	CAIGTGGPEPQHF
TRBV30	TRBJ2-2	TRBD2	.	TGTGCCTGGGGAGGACTAGCGGGGAACACCGGGGAGCTGTTTTTT	CAWGGLAGNTGELFF
TRBV2	TRBJ1-4	TRBD1	.	TGTGCCAGCTCGGGACAGCTAGCAACTAATGAAAAACTGTTTTTT	CASSGQLATNEKLFF
TRBV19	TRBJ1-1	.	.	TGTGCCAGTTCACCTGGGGGCACTAACACTGAAGCTTTCTTT	CASSPGGTNTEAFF
TRBV5-8	TRBJ2-2	.	.	TGTGCCAGCAGCTTGATCAGGGGTCCTCCCACCGGGGAGCTGTTTTTT	CASSLIRGPPTGELFF
TRBV29-1	TRBJ1-1	TRBD1	.	TGCAGCGTGGCGACAGGGTGGGCGAACACTGAAGCTTTCTTT	CSVATGWANTEAFF
TRBV19	TRBJ2-7	.	.	TGTGCCAGTAGTGACCAGGGGCGATACGAGCAGTACTTC	CASSDQGRYEQYF
TRBV19	TRBJ2-4	.	.	TGTGCCAGTAGTCCCGCCTGGCTAGCCAAAAACATTCAGTACTTC	CASSPAWLAKNIQYF
TRBV19	TRBJ1-1	.	.	TGTGCCAGTAGTATTGGGCGGTTCACTGAAGCTTTCTTT	CASSIGRFTEAFF
TRBV2	TRBJ1-3	.	.	TGTGCCAGCAGTGAAGCGTGGGCTGGAAACACCATATATTTT	CASSEAWAGNTIYF
TRBV14	TRBJ2-7	TRBD1	.	TGTGCCAGCAGCTTGGACAGGGTCAATAGGTACGAGCAGTACTTC	CASSLDRVNRYEQYF
TRBV6-6	TRBJ1-5	.	.	TGTGCCGGAGGGACACATTATAGCAATCAGCCCCAGCATTTT	CAGGTHYSNQPQHF
TRBV6-5	TRBJ2-7	TRBD2	.	TGTGCCAGCAGTTACTCGACTAGCGGATACGAGCAGTACTTC	CASSYSTSGYEQYF
TRBV7-2	TRBJ2-5	.	.	TGTGCCAGCAGCCTCCGCTGGGGGGCAGAGAGCCAGTACTTC	CASSLRWGAESQYF
TRBV7-9	TRBJ2-3	.	.	TGTGCCACGAGCGGGAGCACAGATACGCAGTATTTT	CATSGSTDTQYF
TRBV4-3	TRBJ2-1	.	.	TGCGCCAGCAGCCGGGGTGGCGGAGTCTACAATGAGCAGTTCTTC	CASSRGGGVYNEQFF
TRBV18	TRBJ1-2	.	.	TGTGCCAGCTCACTGCAGGTGGGGGACTATGGCTACACCTTC	CASSLQVGDYGYTF